This TCR beta chain was observed in a study of T cell responses to AZD1222 COVID-19 vaccine. A remark on this clone: Its specificity is unknown.

The method was immunoSEQ multiplex PCR; TCRdb's version includes in-frame clones alone and lacks a portion of them. The sample has approximately 74,000 clones; around four fifths are singletons. In germline, CDR1 is SGHAT, CDR2 FQNNGV. CDR3 length: 13 amino acids. With 1 base removed from V and 6 bases from J, the gap between germline ends came to 9 bases. Study observations and caveats: Only 6 or 7 AZD1222 recipients tested seropositive at baseline. Repertoires were sampled only after the peak T cell response.

The chain employs TRBV11-2 and TRBJ2-5; D remains ambiguous. The TCR was taken from an adult who received the AZD1222 COVID-19 vaccine. The sample here was peripheral blood, taken 28 days after the second AZD1222 dose. CDR3 in amino acids: CASSLGPQQTQYF. The DNA for the CDR3 is TGTGCCAGCAGCTTAGGCCCGCAGCAGACCCAGTACTTC.